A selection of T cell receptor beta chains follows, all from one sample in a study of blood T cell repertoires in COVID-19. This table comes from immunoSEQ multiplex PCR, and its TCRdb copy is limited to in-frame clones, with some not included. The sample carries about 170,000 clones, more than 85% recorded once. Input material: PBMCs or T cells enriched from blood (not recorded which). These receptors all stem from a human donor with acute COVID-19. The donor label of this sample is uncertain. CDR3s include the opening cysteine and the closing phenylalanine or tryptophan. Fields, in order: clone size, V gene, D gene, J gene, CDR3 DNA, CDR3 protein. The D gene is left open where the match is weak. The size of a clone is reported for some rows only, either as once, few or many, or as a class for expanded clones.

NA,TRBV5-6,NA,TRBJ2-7,TGTGCCAGCAGGCCGACGGGGAGTCTATACGAGCAGTACTTC,CASRPTGSLYEQYF
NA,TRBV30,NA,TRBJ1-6,TGTGCCTGGGCGGGACACCTGAATTCACCCCTCCACTTT,CAWAGHLNSPLHF
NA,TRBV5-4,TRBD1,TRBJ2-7,TGTGCCAGCAGCTTGCCGGGCCAACAGGGGGCCGAGCAGTACTTC,CASSLPGQQGAEQYF
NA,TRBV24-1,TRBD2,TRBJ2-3,TGTGCCACCAGTGATTTGTTCGGGGGGTCCACAGATACGCAGTATTTT,CATSDLFGGSTDTQYF
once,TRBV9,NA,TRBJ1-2,TGTGCCAGCAGCGTAGGTAACACCAACTATGGCTACACCTTC,CASSVGNTNYGYTF
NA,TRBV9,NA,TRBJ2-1,TGTGCCAGCAGCGCGGACAGCTACAATGAGCAGTTCTTC,CASSADSYNEQFF
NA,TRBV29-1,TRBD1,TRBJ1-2,TGCAGCGTCACGACAGGGGGCTTCTATGGCTACACCTTC,CSVTTGGFYGYTF
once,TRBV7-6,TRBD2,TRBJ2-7,TGTGCCAGCAGCGCCCCGGGAGGATACGAGCAGTACTTC,CASSAPGGYEQYF
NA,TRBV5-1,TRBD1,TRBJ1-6,TGCGCCAGCAGCTTACAGGGGCGGTCACCCCTCCACTTT,CASSLQGRSPLHF
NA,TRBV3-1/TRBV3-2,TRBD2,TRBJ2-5,TGTGCCAGCAGCCAGGGGACTAGCGGGCCCCAAGAGACCCAGTACTTC,CASSQGTSGPQETQYF
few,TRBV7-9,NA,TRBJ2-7,TGTGCCAGCAGCAAGGAGGGGCTCTACGAGCAGTACTTC,CASSKEGLYEQYF
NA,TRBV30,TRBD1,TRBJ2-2,TGTGCCTGGAGTTACCGGGACAGGGACACCGGGGAGCTGTTTTTT,CAWSYRDRDTGELFF
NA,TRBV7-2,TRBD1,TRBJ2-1,TGTGCCAGCAGCTCAACAGGGGGCTTTACAAACAATGAGCAGTTCTTC,CASSSTGGFTNNEQFF
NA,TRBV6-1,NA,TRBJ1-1,TGTGCCAGCAGTGACCCGGGACATCAGAACACTGAAGCTTTCTTT,CASSDPGHQNTEAFF
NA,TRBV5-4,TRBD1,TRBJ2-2,TGTGCCAGCAGCTTGTCTGGGACAGTGAACACCGGGGAGCTGTTTTTT,CASSLSGTVNTGELFF
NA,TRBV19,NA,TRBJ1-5,TGTGCCAGTAGCCCGACTTGGGGCGATAATCAGCCCCAGCATTTT,CASSPTWGDNQPQHF
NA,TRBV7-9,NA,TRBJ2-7,TGTGCCAGCAGCTTAGTTTCGTGGGGGCAGGGCGCCTACGAGCAGTACTTC,CASSLVSWGQGAYEQYF
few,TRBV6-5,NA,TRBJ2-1,TGTGCCAGCAGTTACGGCCTGGGTAGCCTCCCTGAGCAGTTCTTC,CASSYGLGSLPEQFF
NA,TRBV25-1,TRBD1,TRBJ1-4,TGTGCCAGCAGTGGGGACAGGGGGTTGGAAAAACTGTTTTTT,CASSGDRGLEKLFF
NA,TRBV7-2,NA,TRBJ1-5,TGTGCCAGCAGCTTATCAGGGCCAAATCAGCCCCAGCATTTT,CASSLSGPNQPQHF
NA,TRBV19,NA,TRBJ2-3,TGTGCCAGTAGTCCCAGGGCGGGCGGGGTAGTCACAGATACGCAGTATTTT,CASSPRAGGVVTDTQYF
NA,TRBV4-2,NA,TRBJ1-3,TGTGCCAGCAGCCAAGAGGCGACAGTCCACTCTGGAAACACCATATATTTT,CASSQEATVHSGNTIYF
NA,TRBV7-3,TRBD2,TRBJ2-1,TGTGCCAGCAGCTTAGCGGGGGGTACGTTCTATGAGCAGTTCTTC,CASSLAGGTFYEQFF
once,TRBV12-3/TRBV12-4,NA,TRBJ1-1,TGTGCCAGCAGTTTGCAGGGGAACACTGAAGCTTTCTTT,CASSLQGNTEAFF
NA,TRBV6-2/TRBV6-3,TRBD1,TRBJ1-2,TGTGCCAGCAGTTCCCACGACAGGGTAGGGGCTGGCTACACCTTC,CASSSHDRVGAGYTF
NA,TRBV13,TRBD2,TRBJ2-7,TGTGCCAGCAGCTTAGGGACTAGCGGGTACGAGCAGTACTTC,CASSLGTSGYEQYF
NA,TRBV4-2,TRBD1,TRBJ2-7,TGTGCCAGCAGCCAAGGAGGGACAGGGGGCCCCTACGAGCAGTACTTC,CASSQGGTGGPYEQYF
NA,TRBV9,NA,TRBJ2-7,TGTGCCAGCAGCCCCCCGGCCGGAGGCGAGCAGTACTTC,CASSPPAGGEQYF
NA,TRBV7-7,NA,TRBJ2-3,TGTGCCAGCAGCTTAAGGCGGCAAGATACGCAGTATTTT,CASSLRRQDTQYF
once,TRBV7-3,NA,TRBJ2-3,TGTGCCAGCAGCTCGACAGGTTGGGGTCCAGCTAGCACAGATACGCAGTATTTT,CASSSTGWGPASTDTQYF
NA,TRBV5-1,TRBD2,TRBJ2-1,TGCGCCAGCAGCAGCGGGGGGCCCTACAATGAGCAGTTCTTC,CASSSGGPYNEQFF
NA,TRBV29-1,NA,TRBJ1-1,TGCAGCGGCGACTGGAAAAATGAAGCTTTCTTT,CSGDWKNEAFF
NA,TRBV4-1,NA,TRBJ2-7,TGCGCCAGCAGCCAAGTAACGGGGGAACATCATTTC,CASSQVTGEHHF
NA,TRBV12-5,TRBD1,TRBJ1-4,TGTGCTAGTGGTTCGGGACAGGGGTATGAAAAACTGTTTTTT,CASGSGQGYEKLFF
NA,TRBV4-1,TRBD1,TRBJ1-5,TGCGCCAGCAGCCAAGGGACAGGGCTGGAGCCCCAGCATTTT,CASSQGTGLEPQHF
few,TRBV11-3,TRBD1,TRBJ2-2,TGTGCCAGCAGCCTTCGACAGGGCAGCGGGGAGCTGTTTTTT,CASSLRQGSGELFF
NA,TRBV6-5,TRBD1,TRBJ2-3,TGTGCCAGCAGTTACGAGGGGGCCTTCGGCACAGATACGCAGTATTTT,CASSYEGAFGTDTQYF
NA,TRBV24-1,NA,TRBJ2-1,TGTGCCACCAGCGCCGGGACACCGTATGACAATGAGCAGTTCTTC,CATSAGTPYDNEQFF
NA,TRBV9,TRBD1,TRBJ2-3,TGTGCCAGCAGCTCTAGGGGGCCGAGGGAGAAGACGCAGTATTTT,CASSSRGPREKTQYF
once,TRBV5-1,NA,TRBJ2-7,TGCGCCAGCAGCTTCCCAGGATCCGAGCAGTACTTC,CASSFPGSEQYF
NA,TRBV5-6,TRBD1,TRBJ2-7,TGTGCCAGCAGCCCAAGAAACCGGGACAGGGATTACTACGAGCAGTACTTC,CASSPRNRDRDYYEQYF